These 31 T cell receptor beta chains were all obtained from the same sample, sequenced in a study of T cell clonality in common variable immunodeficiency. Profiling relied on immunoSEQ multiplex PCR, and the TCRdb table lists in-frame clones only, not all of them. The table lists some 53,000 clones, no singletons, with around 3.2% in the top ten. Specimen: peripheral blood mononuclear cells. These receptors were obtained from a person aged 18 to 75 in good health.

The sample holds many counts of this clone. The CDR3 loop reads CSASRTGESSYNEQFF. The sequenced CDR3 bases are TGCAGTGCTAGCAGGACAGGGGAAAGCTCCTACAATGAG. This chain connects TRBV20-1 to TRBJ2-1; 9 nucleotides agree with TRBD1. The read is 3 residues too short to cover the CDR3 end, so that end is filled in from the germline J gene. CDR3 length equals 16 residues. The V segment lost 3 bases and the J segment 0 bases; nucleotides outside the gene matches: 6. Germline assignment: CDR1 DFQATT and CDR2 SNEGSKA (reference sequence).

This clone was recorded many times. Sequencing ends 3 residues short of the CDR3 end; the germline J gene provides the rest. The chain combines TRBV19 with TRBJ2-3; 14 bases align to TRBD2. The V and J ends lost 3 bases and 6 bases, in that order; junction bases with no gene match: 11. Germline V gene sequence: CDR1 LNHDA, CDR2 SQIVND (reference sequence). The CDR3 has 18 amino acids. This CDR3 is CASSIPRGLAGVSDTQYF. The CDR3 DNA, read in part, is TGTGCCAGTAGTATCCCACGGGGACTAGCGGGAGTGTCGGATACG.

Ten or more counts support this clone. The CDR3 DNA, read in part, is TGTGCCAGCTCACCGAGAGCGGGAGATCTTTTTTACAATGAG. Residues: CASSPRAGDLFYNE. The whole CDR3 protein is CASSPRAGDLFYNEQFF. V is TRBV18 and J is TRBJ2-1, with TRBD2 identical over 8 bases. The read finishes 3 residues shy of the CDR3 end, and the germline J gene is used to complete it. J gave up 4 bases and V 3 bases, and 11 bases lay outside the gene matches. Germline V gene lookup returns CDR1 KGHSH and CDR2 LQKENI. This CDR3 is built from 17 residues.

This clone was seen many times. The DNA ends 3 residues before the CDR3 does, and the rest of the CDR3 is filled in from the germline J gene. V and J are TRBV30 and TRBJ2-3, with 9 bases fitting TRBD2. Germline values: CDR1 GTSNPN, CDR2 SVGIG (reference sequence). The CDR3 is 14 amino acids. The junction had 3 bases not matched to a gene; V was cut back by 4 bases and J by 1 base. CDR3 bases read: TGTGCCTGGACTAGCGGGGAAGGCACAGATACG. Amino acid sequence: CAWTSGEGTDT. The entire CDR3 is CAWTSGEGTDTQYF.

This clone was counted many times. Read sequence stops 3 residues before the CDR3 end, and the germline J gene provides the missing end. V and J are TRBV29-1 and TRBJ2-1, with TRBD2 matching over 13 bases. Germline CDR1 SQVTM, CDR2 ANQGSEA. V lost 7 bases to trimming and J lost 6 bases; unmatched junction nucleotides: 3. The CDR3 runs to 13 residues. The covered CDR3 bases are TGCAGCGACCGACTAGCGGGAGGCAATGAG. Residues: CSDRLAGGNE. The whole CDR3 protein is CSDRLAGGNEQFF.

This clone was counted at least ten times. Read coverage stops 3 residues before the CDR3 terminus; the germline J gene supplies the remainder. The V call is TRBV20-1, the J call TRBJ2-2; 7 nucleotides line up with TRBD2. This CDR3 spans 14 amino acids. Germline V lookup: CDR1 DFQATT, CDR2 SNEGSKA (reference sequence). Germline trimming cut 1 base from V and 4 bases from J; bases unmatched to any gene: 3. The DNA read from the CDR3 is TGCAGTGCTAGAGGCGGGAGTGGCACCGGGGAG. The encoded protein is CSARGGSGTGE. In full, the CDR3 reads CSARGGSGTGELFF.

This clone was observed at least ten times. The read comes to an end 3 residues before the CDR3 does, leaving the germline J gene to fill in the end. The rearrangement links TRBV2 to TRBJ2-5; D perhaps matches TRBD1 (6 bases). In germline, CDR1 is SNHLY, CDR2 FYNNEI. The CDR3 totals 10 residues. The CDR3 is CASRGTTQYF. The sequenced CDR3 bases are TGTGCCAGCAGGGGGACAACC.

Comments on this clone: The read terminates 3 residues ahead of where the CDR3 ends, so the germline J gene completes it. V usage is TRBV6-2 or TRBV6-3 and J usage is TRBJ2-3; no definite D call. CDR3 size: 13 residues. The V gene's germline CDR1 is MNHEY and CDR2 SVGEGT. The CDR3 bases that were read are TGTGCCAGCAGCGACATTTTTCACCAGCCG. It is translated as CASSDIFHQP. The full CDR3 protein is CASSDIFHQPQYF.

This clone appeared many times. The read finishes 3 residues shy of the CDR3 end, and the germline J gene is used to complete it. V is TRBV5-1 and J is TRBJ2-2; 13 positions match TRBD2. The CDR3 length is 18 residues. The germline V gene encodes CDR1 SGHRS and CDR2 YFSETQ. Trimming cost V 4 bases and J 0 bases; bases outside gene matches: 6. The CDR3 DNA, read in part, is TGCGCCAGCAGCATCGGGACTAGCGGGATGGCGAACACCGGGGAG. It encodes CASSIGTSGMANTGE. The full CDR3 sequence reads CASSIGTSGMANTGELFF.

Worth noting for this clone: The observed sequence ends 3 residues before the CDR3 terminus, with the missing tail filled in from the germline J gene. This rearrangement joins TRBV19 to TRBJ1-6; 11 bases map to TRBD1. The CDR3 totals 14 residues. CDR1 is LNHDA and CDR2 is SQIVND in the germline V gene (reference sequence). V lost 3 bases, J lost 8 bases, and 0 bases stayed unmatched. CDR3: CASSMGQGDSPLHF. The sequenced part of the CDR3 DNA is TGTGCCAGTAGTATGGGACAGGGGGATTCACCC. Based on the CDR3 plus reference TRBV19 and TRBJ1-6, the full variable domain is DGGITQSPKYLFRKEGQNVTLSCEQNLNHDAMYWYRQDPGQGLRLIYYSQIVNDFQKGDIAEGYSVSREKKESFPLTVTSAQKNPTAFYLCASSMGQGDSPLHFGNGTRLTVT.

This clone came up many times. Coverage ceases 3 residues before the CDR3 finishes, and the germline J gene fills in the end. The chain couples TRBV20-1 to TRBJ2-5, with 14 nucleotides matching TRBD2. CDR1 and CDR2 (germline): DFQATT, SNEGSKA (reference sequence). This CDR3 region has 19 residues. Trimming took 5 bases from V and 3 from J; bases not matched to a gene: 17. The part of the CDR3 DNA that was read is TGCAGTGCTCCGTCCCGTCCTGGGCAGGGACTAGCGGGAGAAGAGACC. Protein sequence: CSAPSRPGQGLAGEET. From start to end, the CDR3 is CSAPSRPGQGLAGEETQYF.

The table lists this clone with many counts. The read halts 3 residues ahead of the CDR3 end, with the missing end drawn from the germline J gene. This rearrangement joins TRBV19 to TRBJ2-2; weak D call: TRBD2 (6 bases). The CDR3 is made up of 14 amino acids. V lost 3 bases and J lost 10, with 15 bases in between. Germline CDR1 and CDR2: LNHDA and SQIVND (reference sequence). The CDR3 bases that were read are TGTGCCAGTAGTATGGGACTTTCTCCGGAGGAG. Translation: CASSMGLSPEE. The whole CDR3 reads CASSMGLSPEELFF.

This clone came up a few times. Coverage ceases 3 residues before the CDR3 finishes, and the germline J gene fills in the end. V is TRBV5-4 and J is TRBJ2-7, with 11 bases matching TRBD2. V gave up 3 bases and J gave up 3 bases; unmatched junction bases: 5. The CDR3 is 15 amino acids. Germline V lookup: CDR1 SGHNT, CDR2 YYREEE (reference sequence). The sequenced CDR3 bases are TGTGCCAGCAGCTGGGATGGACTAGCGGGCTACGAG. This sequence encodes CASSWDGLAGYE. Given in full, the CDR3 is CASSWDGLAGYEQYF.

This clone was picked up a small number of times. The read falls 3 residues short of the CDR3 end, and the missing part is taken from the germline J gene. The chain combines TRBV6-2 or TRBV6-3 with TRBJ2-1, with 8 positions matching TRBD2. The CDR3 sequence is 17 residues long. Per germline, CDR1 MNHEY and CDR2 SVGEGT. After removal of 1 base from V and 9 bases from J, the junction contained 14 bases not matched to a gene. The CDR3 spells CASSYWGTSSNRGEQFF. The covered CDR3 bases are TGTGCCAGCAGTTACTGGGGGACTAGTAGTAATCGCGGTGAG.

Many counts were recorded for this clone. The read ends 3 residues early relative to the CDR3; the germline J gene fills the gap. V is TRBV30 and J is TRBJ2-5; D is possibly TRBD2 (6 bases). Trimming left V 1 base short and J 1 base short, with 13 bases between. The CDR3 extends over 15 amino acids. Germline V gene lookup returns CDR1 GTSNPN and CDR2 SVGIG (reference sequence). The DNA read from the CDR3 is TGTGCCTGGAGTGCGGAGATTAGCGGCCAAGAGACC. Protein product: CAWSAEISGQET. The entire CDR3 reads CAWSAEISGQETQYF.

In this sample, this clone turned up many times. From the germline J gene comes the end of the CDR3, since the read stops 3 residues before it. The genes are TRBV5-1 and TRBJ2-3; 7 nucleotides line up with TRBD1. Germline V gives CDR1 SGHRS, CDR2 YFSETQ. The CDR3 runs 14 residues. The CDR3 here is CASSLTGAQETQYF. The sequenced part of the CDR3 DNA is TGCGCCAGCAGCCTAACAGGGGCCCAAGAGACG. The full variable domain, with the rest looked up from reference TRBV5-1 and TRBJ2-3, is KAGVTQTPRYLIKTRGQQVTLSCSPISGHRSVSWYQQTPGQGLQFLFEYFSETQRNKGNFPGRFSGRQFSNSRSEMNVSTLELGDSALYLCASSLTGAQETQYFGPGTRLTVL.

At least ten counts were recorded for this clone. The CDR3 goes on 3 residues after the read ends, and that part is filled in from the germline J gene. V usage is TRBV7-9 and J usage is TRBJ1-1; a weak D match, TRBD1 (6 bases). Germline lookup yields CDR1 SEHNR and CDR2 FQNEAQ (reference sequence). The ends were cut back, 5 bases at V and 3 bases at J, with 13 bases in the middle. The CDR3 extends over 14 amino acids. CDR3 loop: CASSQQGMDTEAFF. Partial CDR3 DNA: TGTGCCAGCAGCCAACAGGGCATGGACACTGAA.

This clone appeared many times. The CDR3 end falls 3 residues outside the read, so it is completed with the germline J gene. The chain joins TRBV12-5 to TRBJ1-3; D might be TRBD1 (5 bases). The CDR3 runs 17 residues. The V end was cut by 1 base, the J end by 3 bases, with 16 bases between. Germline values: CDR1 LGHNT, CDR2 FRNRAP. The DNA read from the CDR3 is TGTGCTAGTGGTTTGGGCGCGACAGCAACCAATGGAAACACC. As protein: CASGLGATATNGNT. The full CDR3 protein is CASGLGATATNGNTIYF.

This clone has more than one count but fewer than ten. The read stops 3 residues short of the end of the CDR3; the missing end is completed from the germline J gene. The chain couples TRBV10-3 to TRBJ2-7; the match to TRBD1 covers 11 bases. The CDR3 has 19 amino acids. Per germline, CDR1 ENHRY and CDR2 SYGVKD. With 0 bases clipped from V and 5 bases from J, the junction kept 15 bases outside the gene matches. CDR3 DNA (partial): TGTGCCATCAGTGAGTCCCGCCGAACGTCGGACAGGGGGCGGAACGAG. Protein: CAISESRRTSDRGRNE. The whole CDR3 reads CAISESRRTSDRGRNEQYF.

The table lists this clone with many counts. The sequenced fragment ends 3 residues before the CDR3 boundary, so the rest is inferred from the germline J gene. The chain links TRBV6-2 or TRBV6-3 to TRBJ2-3, with 10 bases lining up with TRBD2. CDR1 and CDR2 from the germline V gene are MNHEY and SVGEGT. The CDR3 is 17 residues long. The trim removed 4 bases at V and 5 bases at J, leaving 12 bases unmatched. This CDR3 is CASSSTSSGSLIDTQYF. The covered CDR3 bases are TGTGCCAGCAGTTCTACTTCTAGCGGGAGCTTGATAGATACG.

This clone was seen many times. The read ends 3 residues before the CDR3 terminus; that terminus is restored from the germline J gene. The V call is TRBV6-1, the J call TRBJ1-2, with 7 bases aligning to TRBD1. The CDR3 runs 15 residues. Germline trimming cut 1 base from V and 0 bases from J; bases unmatched to any gene: 2. Looked up from germline, CDR1 is MNHNS and CDR2 is SASEGT. CDR3 residues: CASSEGQGSNYGYTF. The CDR3 bases that were read are TGTGCCAGCAGTGAAGGACAGGGATCTAACTATGGC.

The sample holds many counts of this clone. The read halts 3 residues ahead of the CDR3 end, with the missing end drawn from the germline J gene. The rearrangement links TRBV5-1 to TRBJ2-2, with 9 bases matching TRBD2. Germline CDR1 and CDR2: SGHRS and YFSETQ. The CDR3 has 16 amino acids. The ends lost 0 bases at V and 0 bases at J; junction bases unmatched: 0. The CDR3 DNA, read in part, is TGCGCCAGCAGCTTGGGCGGGAGGGCGAACACCGGGGAG. Protein: CASSLGGRANTGE. In full, the CDR3 reads CASSLGGRANTGELFF.

Notes on this clone: Possible read error: a much larger clone is one base away. The read halts 3 residues ahead of the CDR3 end, with the missing end drawn from the germline J gene. Other DNA sequences in the sample encode the same CDR3. The chain is built from TRBV19 and TRBJ1-3; 12 nucleotides align to TRBD1. CDR1 and CDR2 (germline): LNHDA, SQIVND (reference sequence). CDR3 length equals 18 residues. Incomplete CDR3 DNA: TGTGCCAGTAGTCTTCGCCAAGGGACAGGGGGCTCTGGAAACACA. This codes for CASSLRQGTGGSGNT. Given in full, the CDR3 is CASSLRQGTGGSGNTIYF.

This clone occurred many times. CDR3 bases read: TGTGCCTGGAGAGGTTCCAACACCGGGGAG. It encodes CAWRGSNTGE. The full CDR3 reads CAWRGSNTGELFF. The rearrangement uses TRBV30 and TRBJ2-2; D ambiguous. With the read ending 3 residues before the CDR3 end, the germline J gene is used to fill in that end. The CDR3 is made up of 13 amino acids. V was trimmed by 3 bases and J by 2 bases, leaving 7 bases between them. Germline CDR1 reads GTSNPN; CDR2 reads SVGIG (reference sequence).

This clone occurred many times. Read coverage stops 3 residues before the CDR3 terminus; the germline J gene supplies the remainder. This chain joins TRBV20-1 and TRBJ1-1; TRBD1 agrees at 8 bases. In germline, CDR1 is DFQATT, CDR2 SNEGSKA (reference sequence). V was pared by 2 bases and J by 3 bases, with 11 bases of the junction left unmatched. This CDR3 contains 16 residues. Partial CDR3 DNA: TGCAGTGCTAGACGACAGGGGAAGTCTTATGACACTGAA. Protein sequence: CSARRQGKSYDTE. The full CDR3 protein is CSARRQGKSYDTEAFF.

As for this clone: The CDR3 goes on 3 residues after the read ends, and that part is filled in from the germline J gene. This chain joins TRBV5-1 and TRBJ2-7, with 7 bases fitting TRBD2. V shed 1 base and J 3 bases; nucleotides not matched to a gene: 7. Germline V gives CDR1 SGHRS, CDR2 YFSETQ. This CDR3 contains 15 residues. CDR3 DNA (partial): TGCGCCAGCAGCTTGAGGAGCGGGAACAGCTACGAG. This sequence encodes CASSLRSGNSYE. The entire CDR3 sequence reads CASSLRSGNSYEQYF.

This clone was seen at least ten times. The observed sequence ends 3 residues before the CDR3 terminus, with the missing tail filled in from the germline J gene. The genes are TRBV5-1 and TRBJ1-1; D perhaps matches TRBD1 (6 bases). Deletions cut 7 bases from V and 5 bases from J, with 15 bases between. CDR3 length: 13 amino acids. Germline CDR1 is SGHRS and CDR2 is YFSETQ. The CDR3 DNA, read in part, is TGCGCCAGCCATACGGGGGGGGCGACTGAA. This codes for CASHTGGATE. The whole CDR3 reads CASHTGGATEAFF.

This clone has a count of ten or more. The sequence runs out 3 residues before the end of the CDR3; the remainder is reconstructed from the germline J gene. The rearrangement uses TRBV5-1 and TRBJ1-3, with D maybe TRBD1 (6 bases). The germline gives CDR1 SGHRS, CDR2 YFSETQ. CDR3 length: 16 residues. With 0 bases removed from V and 0 bases from J, the gap between germline ends came to 10 bases. The sequenced CDR3 bases are TGCGCCAGCAGCTTGGAGGGGACAAGCTCTGGAAACACC. This translates into CASSLEGTSSGNT. The entire CDR3 sequence reads CASSLEGTSSGNTIYF.

On this clone itself: The read stops 3 residues short of the end of the CDR3; the missing end is completed from the germline J gene. V is TRBV13 and J is TRBJ2-1; 10 positions match TRBD1. Looked up from germline, CDR1 is PRHDT and CDR2 is FYEKMQ (reference sequence). J gave up 9 bases and V 1 base, and 12 bases lay outside the gene matches. This CDR3 is built from 17 residues. CDR3 loop: CASSLVPRDRGRGEQFF. The CDR3 DNA, read in part, is TGTGCCAGCAGCTTAGTACCCCGGGACAGGGGTCGGGGTGAG. The full variable domain, completed using reference TRBV13 and TRBJ2-1, is AAGVIQSPRHLIKEKRETATLKCYPIPRHDTVYWYQQGPGQDPQFLISFYEKMQSDKGSIPDRFSAQQFSDYHSELNMSSLELGDSALYFCASSLVPRDRGRGEQFFGPGTRLTVL.

This clone was detected a few times. The read comes to an end 3 residues before the CDR3 does, leaving the germline J gene to fill in the end. This rearrangement joins TRBV20-1 to TRBJ2-3, with 8 bases fitting TRBD2. The CDR3 is made up of 16 amino acids. Germline V gives CDR1 DFQATT, CDR2 SNEGSKA (reference sequence). CDR3 bases read: TGCAGTGCCCCCCGGGGGGGCGGGAGGCGACAAGAGACG. Translation gives CSAPRGGGRRQET. The CDR3 in its entirety is CSAPRGGGRRQETQYF.

At least ten counts were recorded for this clone. The observed sequence ends 3 residues before the CDR3 terminus, with the missing tail filled in from the germline J gene. The gene calls are TRBV20-1 and TRBJ2-7; 11 bases align to TRBD2. CDR1 DFQATT and CDR2 SNEGSKA come from the germline V gene (reference sequence). The CDR3 sequence is 14 residues long. V lost 3 bases, J lost 4 bases, and 5 bases stayed unmatched. The part of the CDR3 DNA that was read is TGCAGTGCTAGGGTGACTAGCGGGGTTTACGAG. This gives the protein CSARVTSGVYE. The whole CDR3 reads CSARVTSGVYEQYF.